What follows are 26 T cell receptor beta chains derived from one specimen sequenced in a study of early T cells in non-severe SARS-CoV-2 infection. TCRdb processed the 5' RACE reads anew with MiXCR; each CDR3 protein has one entry. There are fewer than 55,000 distinct CDR3 sequences in the sample; about 6.5% occur only once, and around 20% lies in the top ten. This specimen consisted of whole blood, obtained at baseline. Receptors originate from an adult who was a healthcare worker with PCR-confirmed SARS-CoV-2 infection or an uninfected control (not recorded which).

This clonotype was counted ten times or more. The V gene is TRBV20-1, the J gene TRBJ2-1; D is possibly TRBD1 (6 bases). Germline V gene sequence: CDR1 DFQATT, CDR2 SNEGSKA (reference sequence). The V and J ends lost 3 bases and 2 bases respectively, with 11 bases between them. The CDR3 is made up of 14 amino acids. CDR3 coding DNA: TGCAGTGCTAGGCCGGGACACCCCTACAATGAGCAGTTCTTC. Amino acid sequence: CSARPGHPYNEQFF.

This clonotype was picked up many times. The chain has TRBV19 and TRBJ1-2; 9 bases are shared with TRBD1. The CDR3 has 14 residues. V dropped 5 bases and J dropped 8; count of bases not matched to a gene: 9. CDR1 LNHDA and CDR2 SQIVND come from the germline V gene (reference sequence). In nucleotides, the CDR3 is TGTGCCAGTAGTCCCCCGGGACAGGGACGGGGCTACACCTTC. Amino acids: CASSPPGQGRGYTF.

This clonotype was recorded many times. The chain employs TRBV30 and TRBJ1-1; no reliable D call. Between the trimmed V and J ends, which lost 3 bases and 7 bases, there was a span of 9 bases. Germline CDR1 GTSNPN, CDR2 SVGIG (reference sequence). The CDR3 consists of 11 residues. CDR3 residues: CAWRSEGEAFF. DNA for the CDR3: TGTGCCTGGAGGAGTGAGGGTGAAGCTTTCTTT.

As for this clonotype: Compared with germline, one end of the junction differs, possibly owing to a read error. The chain employs TRBV13 and TRBJ2-3; 7 bases agree with TRBD2. CDR1 and CDR2 from the germline V gene are PRHDT and FYEKMQ (reference sequence). The length of the CDR3 is 15 residues. The CDR3 DNA sequence: TGTGCCAGCAGCGTAGGGAGGGAGGAGACAGATACGCAGTATTTT. Amino acids: CASSVGREETDTQYF.

At least ten counts were recorded for this clonotype. The chain links TRBV7-9 to TRBJ2-3; a weak D match, TRBD1 (5 bases). Trimming shortened V by 5 bases and J by 1 base, and 16 bases separated the two germline ends. CDR3 size: 16 residues. Per germline, CDR1 SEHNR and CDR2 FQNEAQ (reference sequence). CDR3 coding DNA: TGTGCCAGCAGCCGAAGTACGACAGCCCGCACAGATACGCAGTATTTT. This gives the protein CASSRSTTARTDTQYF. The full variable domain, rest sourced from reference TRBV7-9 and TRBJ2-3, is DTGVSQNPRHKITKRGQNVTFRCDPISEHNRLYWYRQTLGQGPEFLTYFQNEAQLEKSRLLSDRFSAERPKGSFSTLEIQRTEQGDSAMYLCASSRSTTARTDTQYFGPGTRLTVL.

This clonotype showed up just a few times. The rearrangement uses TRBV6-2 or TRBV6-3 and TRBJ1-2; D unresolved. The CDR3 runs 14 residues. Germline V gene sequence: CDR1 MNHEY, CDR2 SVGEGT. V was cut by 2 bases and J by 7 bases, with 14 bases left in between. CDR3 DNA sequence: TGTGCCAGCAGTTACGTGAAGCTAGTGCGTGGCTACACCTTC. This sequence encodes CASSYVKLVRGYTF.

This clonotype came up many times. This rearrangement joins TRBV10-2 to TRBJ1-6; no clear D gene. V shed 7 bases and J shed 5 bases, with 9 bases lying between them. The CDR3 spans 13 residues. Germline CDR1 is WSHSY and CDR2 is SAAADI. The CDR3 sequence is CASNLQNNSPLHF. CDR3 nucleotide sequence: TGCGCCAGCAACTTACAAAATAATTCACCCCTCCACTTT.

This clonotype has a handful of counts. The chain links TRBV20-1 to TRBJ1-1; 10 positions agree with TRBD1. The CDR3 runs 17 residues. Trimming took 5 bases from V and 1 from J; bases not matched to a gene: 13. The germline gives CDR1 DFQATT, CDR2 SNEGSKA (reference sequence). The CDR3 bases are TGCAGTGCTTTTCCGGGGGACAGGGGACAATGGAACACTGAAGCTTTCTTT. Translation: CSAFPGDRGQWNTEAFF.

This clonotype came up many times. The CDR3 loop is CASSFGGLRGRNTIYF. The DNA for the CDR3 is TGTGCCAGCAGTTTCGGGGGGCTAAGGGGAAGAAACACCATATATTTT. The chain recombines TRBV12-3 or TRBV12-4 with TRBJ1-3; TRBD1 might be the D (6 bases). V gave up 3 bases and J gave up 5 bases, with 17 bases separating them. The CDR3 loop spans 16 amino acids.

The sample holds many counts of this clonotype. This sequence joins TRBV12-5 and TRBJ1-5; D ambiguous. Germline V CDR1 and CDR2: LGHNT, FRNRAP. V was pared by 7 bases and J by 3 bases, with 10 bases between. This CDR3 is built from 13 residues. CDR3 nucleotides: TGTGCTAGTGCACTGGGTACCAATCAGCCCCAGCATTTT. Encoded protein: CASALGTNQPQHF.

This clonotype was counted ten times or more. The gene calls are TRBV5-1 and TRBJ2-5; D is unclear. Germline CDR1 and CDR2: SGHRS and YFSETQ. The CDR3 totals 14 residues. Trimming took off 0 bases at V and 2 bases at J, with 8 bases between the two ends. CDR3 nucleotide sequence: TGCGCCAGCAGCTTGGTCCACAAACAAGAGACCCAGTACTTC. Residues: CASSLVHKQETQYF.

This clonotype was seen a few times. The chain has TRBV12-3 or TRBV12-4 and TRBJ1-1; possibly TRBD1 for D (5 bases). Trimming took 6 bases from V and 4 from J, leaving 9 bases between them. This CDR3 has 12 amino acids. The CDR3 DNA reads as TGTGCCAGCAGACCGACAGTCACTGAAGCTTTCTTT. Amino acids: CASRPTVTEAFF.

The sample holds many counts of this clonotype. V usage is TRBV29-1 and J usage is TRBJ2-1; D is perhaps TRBD2 (6 bases). This CDR3 region has 12 residues. In germline, CDR1 is SQVTM, CDR2 ANQGSEA. V was clipped by 4 bases and J by 7 bases, with 11 bases between them. The CDR3 sequence: CSVVRGFNEQFF. The CDR3 DNA reads as TGCAGCGTTGTTCGGGGGTTTAATGAGCAGTTCTTC.

This clonotype was observed a handful of times. The V gene is TRBV6-2 or TRBV6-3, the J gene TRBJ1-1; D is ambiguous. The CDR3 is 14 residues long. V was pared by 7 bases and J by 1 base, with 13 bases between. The germline V gene has CDR1 MNHEY and CDR2 SVGEGT. The DNA of the CDR3 is TGTGCCAGCAAGGTAGCACAGACGAACACTGAAGCTTTCTTT. It translates to CASKVAQTNTEAFF.

The rearrangement links TRBV14 to TRBJ2-1; the D is unclear. The CDR3 runs 13 residues. From germline, CDR1 is SGHDN and CDR2 FVKESK. Trimming left V 1 base short and J 13 bases short, with 14 bases between. The CDR3 DNA reads as TGTGCCAGCAGCCAAGCGGTCCCCGGCCCCCAGTTCTTC. It translates to CASSQAVPGPQFF.

This clonotype has at least ten counts. The chain recombines TRBV28 with TRBJ2-1; tentatively, D is TRBD1 or TRBD2 (5 bases each). Germline CDR1 and CDR2: MDHEN and SYDVKM. The CDR3 has 16 amino acids. V was cut by 2 bases and J by 4 bases, with 15 bases left in between. The CDR3 DNA sequence: TGTGCCAGCAGTTTACGGGTTAGCGAGGGGTACAATGAGCAGTTCTTC. It codes for CASSLRVSEGYNEQFF.

There are many counts of this clonotype. The rearrangement links TRBV5-1 to TRBJ2-7, with D perhaps being TRBD1 or TRBD2 (5 bases each). V dropped 2 bases and J dropped 4 bases, with 16 bases sitting between them. Germline V lookup: CDR1 SGHRS, CDR2 YFSETQ. This CDR3 region has 15 residues. The CDR3 reads CASSFGDERFYEQYF. The CDR3 DNA follows: TGCGCCAGCAGCTTTGGGGACGAGAGGTTTTACGAGCAGTACTTC.

This clonotype was recorded at least ten times. This chain joins TRBV7-2 and TRBJ1-3; D is perhaps TRBD1 (6 bases). V was shortened by 5 bases and J by 0 bases, with 11 bases between the two germline ends. The length of the CDR3 is 15 residues. Germline V lookup: CDR1 SGHTA, CDR2 FQGNSA. DNA of the CDR3: TGTGCCAGCAGCCTCCAGGGGCCCTCTGGAAACACCATATATTTT. As protein: CASSLQGPSGNTIYF.

The CDR3 coding sequence is TGTGCCAGCAGACGAGCGGGGGGGCCGAATGAGCAGTTCTTC. It is translated as CASRRAGGPNEQFF. This chain links TRBV25-1 with TRBJ2-1; 10 bases are shared with TRBD2. The trim removed 6 bases at V and 7 bases at J, leaving 6 bases unmatched. CDR1 and CDR2 (germline): MGHDK, SYGVNS. The CDR3 is made up of 14 amino acids.

The chain has TRBV14 and TRBJ2-6; TRBD1 matches at 9 bases. J gave up 4 bases and V 9 bases, and 7 bases lay outside the gene matches. The length of the CDR3 is 15 residues. Germline V gene data show CDR1 as SGHDN and CDR2 as FVKESK. CDR3 in amino acids: CARETGGIGANVLTF. The CDR3 DNA is TGTGCCAGGGAGACAGGGGGAATCGGGGCCAACGTCCTGACTTTC.

This clonotype was counted at least ten times. The J gene is TRBJ2-2, the V gene TRBV24-1, with 12 bases identical to TRBD2. This CDR3 comprises 17 residues. V gave up 0 bases and J gave up 3 bases; unmatched junction bases: 1. Germline V gene sequence: CDR1 KGHDR, CDR2 SFDVKD. The CDR3 region is CATSDLASGGDTGELFF. In DNA form, the CDR3 reads TGTGCCACCAGTGATTTGGCTAGCGGGGGGGACACCGGGGAGCTGTTTTTT.

Regarding this clonotype: This may stem from a read error, because a much larger clone lies one nucleotide away. The chain has TRBV12-3 or TRBV12-4 and TRBJ1-1; a possible D gene is TRBD1 (5 bases). This CDR3 contains 14 residues. In DNA, the CDR3 is TGTGCCGGCAGTTTACTTGGGACGAACACTGAAGCTTTCTTT. Translation gives CAGSLLGTNTEAFF.

In its sample, this clonotype was seen many times. The chain carries TRBV19 and TRBJ2-1; 7 bases match TRBD1. V trimming: 7 bases; J trimming: 9 bases; junction bases outside the gene matches: 3. CDR1 is LNHDA, CDR2 SQIVND, per germline (reference sequence). The CDR3 has 11 amino acids. CDR3 protein: CASTRGTEQFF. CDR3 bases: TGTGCCAGTACCAGGGGGACTGAGCAGTTCTTC.

The rearrangement joins TRBV18 to TRBJ2-4; TRBD2 might be the D (5 bases). Germline CDR1 reads KGHSH; CDR2 reads LQKENI. Trimming stripped 5 bases from V and 8 bases from J, with 13 bases between. The CDR3 loop spans 13 amino acids. Here the CDR3 reads CASSGDVGDIQYF. As DNA, the CDR3 is TGTGCCAGCTCAGGGGATGTGGGAGACATTCAGTACTTC. Full variable domain (remainder filled in from reference TRBV18 and TRBJ2-4): NAGVMQNPRHLVRRRGQEARLRCSPMKGHSHVYWYRQLPEEGLKFMVYLQKENIIDESGMPKERFSAEFPKEGPSILRIQQVVRGDSAAYFCASSGDVGDIQYFGAGTRLSVL.

CDR3 in amino acids: CASSLADFGRAAFF. The CDR3 nucleotides read TGTGCCAGCAGCTTAGCCGACTTCGGCCGGGCGGCTTTCTTT. The chain joins TRBV7-3 to TRBJ1-1; D unclear. V gave up 2 bases and J gave up 11 bases, with 18 bases separating them. Germline V gene data show CDR1 as SGHTA and CDR2 as FQGTGA. The CDR3 runs 14 residues.

In this sample, this clonotype turned up a few times. The chain is built from TRBV7-6 and TRBJ2-3; maybe TRBD1 (5 bases). Germline V gene lookup returns CDR1 SGHVS and CDR2 FNYEAQ. V lost 3 bases and J lost 3, with 7 bases in between. The CDR3 covers 13 residues. DNA for the CDR3: TGTGCCAGCAGCTTTGGGGCTACAGATACGCAGTATTTT. Translated: CASSFGATDTQYF.